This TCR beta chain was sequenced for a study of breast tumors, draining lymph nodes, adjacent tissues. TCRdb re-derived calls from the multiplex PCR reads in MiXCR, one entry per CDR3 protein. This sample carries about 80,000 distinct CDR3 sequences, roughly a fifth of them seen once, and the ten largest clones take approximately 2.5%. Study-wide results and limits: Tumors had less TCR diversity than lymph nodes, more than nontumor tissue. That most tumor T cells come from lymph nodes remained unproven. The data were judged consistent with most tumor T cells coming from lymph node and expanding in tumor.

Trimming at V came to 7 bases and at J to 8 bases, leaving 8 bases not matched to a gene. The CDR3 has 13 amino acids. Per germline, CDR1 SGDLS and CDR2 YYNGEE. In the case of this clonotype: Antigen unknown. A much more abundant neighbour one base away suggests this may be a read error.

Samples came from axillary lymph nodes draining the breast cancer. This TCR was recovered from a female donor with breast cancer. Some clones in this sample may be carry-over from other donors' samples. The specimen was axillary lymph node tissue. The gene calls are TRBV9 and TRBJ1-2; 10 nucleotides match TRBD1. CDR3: CASGPTGGQGYTF. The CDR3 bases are TGTGCCAGCGGCCCGACAGGGGGCCAGGGCTACACCTTC.